Sequencing of this T cell receptor (beta chain) was carried out in a study of cytotoxic CD8 clonotypes in ibrutinib-treated CLL. Overall study results and limits: Public clonotypes, an uncommon group, contracted or remained stable on treatment.

Using immunoSEQ multiplex PCR, the repertoire was profiled, and TCRdb retains in-frame clones only, with some absent. The sample holds about 300,000 clones, 60% to 80% seen once. Extraction of roughly 2 micrograms of genomic DNA from cryopreserved PBMCs supplied material for TCR beta libraries. Concerning this clone itself: Its antigen is not identified.

The sample in question was PBMCs, obtained at disease progression, from a patient treated with ibrutinib. The sequence was obtained from a human donor with chronic lymphocytic leukemia.

DNA of the CDR3: TGTGCCAGCAGCGGGCGGGGACAGGGAAGTACCGGGGAGCTGTTTTTT. Protein product: CASSGRGQGSTGELFF. J is TRBJ2-2 and V is TRBV9; 9 positions agree with TRBD1. J lost 5 bases, V lost 3 bases, and 8 bases had no gene match. CDR3 size: 16 residues. Germline CDR1 is SGDLS and CDR2 is YYNGEE.